The next 32 T cell receptor beta chains were all read from a single sample in a study of cytomegalovirus exposure and HLA in healthy donors. The primer mix had 60 Vbeta and 13 Jbeta primers. The method was immunoSEQ multiplex PCR; TCRdb's version includes in-frame clones alone and lacks a portion of them. Here the sample spans tens of thousands of clones, 70% to 80% being singletons. Specimen: PBMCs. Receptors originate from a man in his thirties or forties in good health and CMV-seronegative.

The rearrangement joins TRBV2 to TRBJ2-1; 7 nucleotides line up with TRBD2. The CDR3 loop spans 13 amino acids. With V trimmed by 2 bases and J by 13 bases, 8 bases remained unmatched. CDR1 is SNHLY, CDR2 FYNNEI, per germline. The CDR3 DNA reads as TGTGCCAGCAGTGAACTAACCCAGCGGGGACAGTTCTTC. Protein product: CASSELTQRGQFF.

This clone was detected once. V and J are TRBV7-9 and TRBJ2-7, with TRBD1 as a possible D gene (7 bases). The length of the CDR3 is 15 residues. The germline V gene encodes CDR1 SEHNR and CDR2 FQNEAQ (reference sequence). V was cut by 0 bases and J by 1 base, with 10 bases left in between. CDR3 sequence (DNA): TGTGCCAGCAGCTTAGCGGCAGGGGGGTCCTACGAGCAGTACTTC. Its translation is CASSLAAGGSYEQYF.

J is TRBJ2-2 and V is TRBV25-1, with D tentatively TRBD1 (6 bases). There are 14 residues in the CDR3. V was trimmed by 8 bases and J by 6 bases, leaving 16 bases between them. The germline V gene has CDR1 MGHDK and CDR2 SYGVNS. DNA of the CDR3: TGTGCCAGCCAGAGCAACAGGGCGGCCGGGGAGCTGTTTTTT. It codes for CASQSNRAAGELFF.

The rearrangement uses TRBV28 and TRBJ2-5, with 7 positions matching TRBD2. The J call may not be correct, given that the DNA end is closer to TRBJ2-7. The germline V gene has CDR1 MDHEN and CDR2 SYDVKM. The CDR3 is 14 amino acids. CDR3 nucleotide sequence: TGTGCCAGCACCCTGGGGGGGGTCCCTTACGAGCAGTACTTC. Its translation: CASTLGGVPYEQYF.

In regard to this clone: One junction end does not reproduce the germline sequence, and a read error may be involved. The rearrangement joins TRBV7-9 to TRBJ1-1; maybe TRBD1 (6 bases). The V gene's germline CDR1 is SEHNR and CDR2 FQNEAQ (reference sequence). The CDR3 consists of 12 residues. CDR3 sequence: CSSSSNRVEAFF. As DNA, the CDR3 is TGTTCCAGCAGCTCGAACAGGGTGGAAGCTTTCTTT.

This clone was found a few times. The chain has TRBV7-2 and TRBJ2-3; 10 bases are shared with TRBD2. V lost 4 bases and J lost 1; bases outside the gene matches: 5. The CDR3 loop spans 16 amino acids. CDR1 is SGHTA, CDR2 FQGNSA, per germline. The CDR3 spells CASSSGLAEGTDTQYF. Written as DNA, the CDR3 is TGTGCCAGCAGCTCCGGACTAGCGGAGGGCACAGATACGCAGTATTTT.

J is TRBJ2-7 and V is TRBV7-6, with unresolved D. The germline gives CDR1 SGHVS, CDR2 FNYEAQ. V shed 1 base and J shed 2 bases, with 15 bases lying between them. The CDR3 is 16 residues long. This CDR3 reads CASSLGVFVQTYEQYF. The CDR3 DNA sequence: TGTGCCAGCAGCTTAGGGGTATTTGTACAGACCTACGAGCAGTACTTC.

This chain uses TRBV7-2 with TRBJ2-5; the match to TRBD1 covers 9 bases. The ends lost 6 bases at V and 5 bases at J; junction bases unmatched: 13. CDR3 length: 16 residues. The V gene's germline CDR1 is SGHTA and CDR2 FQGNSA. The CDR3 spells CASSSPGTGIGETQYF. The CDR3 nucleotides read TGTGCCAGCAGTTCCCCCGGGACAGGGATCGGGGAGACCCAGTACTTC.

The chain uses TRBV4-3 and TRBJ2-5; 10 positions agree with TRBD2. The CDR3 consists of 17 residues. V was clipped by 6 bases and J by 3 bases; unmatched bases: 13. Germline V gene lookup returns CDR1 LGHNA and CDR2 YSLEER. CDR3 DNA: TGCGCCAGCAGGAGGACTAGCGGTGGAAGGGGGGAAGAGACCCAGTACTTC. Its translation: CASRRTSGGRGEETQYF.

V usage is TRBV5-1 and J usage is TRBJ2-7, with TRBD1 as a possible D gene (6 bases). V shed 0 bases and J shed 0 bases, with 10 bases lying between them. The CDR3 loop spans 15 amino acids. The germline gives CDR1 SGHRS, CDR2 YFSETQ. CDR3 amino acids: CASSLVGGFSYEQYF. CDR3 nucleotides: TGCGCCAGCAGCTTGGTAGGGGGATTCTCCTACGAGCAGTACTTC.

This clone was seen more than once but under ten times. CDR3 residues: CASSRGLAGGQTKNIQYF. CDR3 sequence (DNA): TGCGCCAGCAGCCGGGGACTAGCGGGGGGGCAGACCAAAAACATTCAGTACTTC. The rearrangement links TRBV4-1 to TRBJ2-4; 16 bases are shared with TRBD2. Per germline, CDR1 MGHRA and CDR2 YSYEKL. V shed 4 bases and J 2 bases; nucleotides not matched to a gene: 5. The CDR3 consists of 18 residues.

The rearrangement uses TRBV28 and TRBJ2-1; 7 bases are a match to TRBD2. The length of the CDR3 is 15 residues. Germline V gene sequence: CDR1 MDHEN, CDR2 SYDVKM. Trimming took 10 bases from V and 6 from J; bases not matched to a gene: 15. CDR3 region: CATFTRVAGVNEQFF. The CDR3 DNA follows: TGTGCCACCTTCACTCGGGTAGCGGGTGTCAATGAGCAGTTCTTC.

This chain uses TRBV29-1 with TRBJ2-1, with D uncertain. V shed 4 bases and J shed 6 bases, with 10 bases lying between them. Germline V lookup: CDR1 SQVTM, CDR2 ANQGSEA. This CDR3 has 12 residues. The CDR3: CSVVVSGNEQFF. For the CDR3, the DNA is TGCAGCGTTGTTGTCAGTGGCAATGAGCAGTTCTTC.

The genes are TRBV19 and TRBJ2-3; 13 bases map to TRBD2. CDR1 is LNHDA, CDR2 SQIVND, per germline (reference sequence). This CDR3 region has 15 residues. V gave up 5 bases and J gave up 6 bases; unmatched junction bases: 5. The CDR3 coding sequence is TGTGCCAGTAGTCCAACTAGCGGGAGGGCCGATACGCAGTATTTT. Translated: CASSPTSGRADTQYF.

This sequence joins TRBV27 and TRBJ1-1; 10 nucleotides align to TRBD1. Germline lookup yields CDR1 MNHEY and CDR2 SMNVEV (reference sequence). CDR3 length: 14 residues. The trim removed 8 bases at V and 4 bases at J, leaving 7 bases unmatched. The CDR3 protein is CASCPGQGTTEAFF. The CDR3 DNA sequence: TGTGCCAGCTGTCCGGGACAGGGGACCACTGAAGCTTTCTTT.

In this sample, this clone turned up a few times. The gene calls are TRBV5-4 and TRBJ2-1; 10 nucleotides match TRBD2. Germline V gene data show CDR1 as SGHNT and CDR2 as YYREEE (reference sequence). Trimming at V came to 3 bases and at J to 8 bases, leaving 8 bases not matched to a gene. This CDR3 spans 15 amino acids. The CDR3 loop is CASSSSSGRRDEQFF. The CDR3 coding sequence is TGTGCCAGCAGCTCCAGTAGCGGGAGGAGAGATGAGCAGTTCTTC.

The chain combines TRBV4-1 with TRBJ2-6; 8 nucleotides line up with TRBD2. CDR1 is MGHRA, CDR2 YSYEKL, per germline. The CDR3 is 17 residues long. Trimming took 4 bases from V and 2 from J; bases not matched to a gene: 7. The CDR3 DNA reads TGCGCCAGCAGCCGCGGGGGGTTGATCACTGGGGCCAACGTCCTGACTTTC. Translating it yields CASSRGGLITGANVLTF.

The chain couples TRBV30 to TRBJ2-1; TRBD1 matches at 11 bases. The ends lost 1 base at V and 8 bases at J; junction bases unmatched: 4. This CDR3 has 14 amino acids. Germline V gene data show CDR1 as GTSNPN and CDR2 as SVGIG (reference sequence). The CDR3 DNA sequence: TGTGCCTGGAGTGCCGGACAGGGGGCCTATGAGCAGTTCTTC. It translates to CAWSAGQGAYEQFF. The full variable domain, its missing parts supplied by reference TRBV30 and TRBJ2-1, is SQTIHQWPATLVQPVGSPLSLECTVEGTSNPNLYWYRQAAGRGLQLLFYSVGIGQISSEVPQNLSASRPQDRQFILSSKKLLLSDSGFYLCAWSAGQGAYEQFFGPGTRLTVL.

V is TRBV5-6 and J is TRBJ2-7; TRBD1 might be the D (5 bases). Germline V CDR1 and CDR2: SGHDT, YYEEEE. V lost 4 bases and J 2 bases, leaving 19 bases between the germline ends. The CDR3 runs to 16 residues. CDR3 sequence: CASSGSPDIAAYEQYF. The CDR3 region has the DNA TGTGCCAGCAGCGGCTCCCCGGACATCGCTGCCTACGAGCAGTACTTC.

The CDR3: CASRQRGQNSPLHF. DNA for the CDR3: TGTGCCAGCAGGCAACGGGGACAAAATTCACCCCTCCACTTT. The chain combines TRBV6-1 with TRBJ1-6; the D gene is possibly TRBD1 (6 bases). This CDR3 spans 14 amino acids. Germline V gives CDR1 MNHNS, CDR2 SASEGT. Trimming removed 6 bases at V and 7 bases at J, with 13 bases between.

This chain links TRBV4-2 with TRBJ2-1; 8 nucleotides match TRBD2. V trimming: 0 bases; J trimming: 12 bases; junction bases outside the gene matches: 13. This CDR3 region has 16 residues. Germline V CDR1 and CDR2: LGHNA, YNFKEQ. CDR3 region: CASSQDTGTSPIGQFF. As DNA, the CDR3 is TGTGCCAGCAGCCAAGACACCGGGACTAGTCCCATCGGGCAGTTCTTC.

This clone occurred once. The genes are TRBV7-2 and TRBJ2-5; possibly TRBD1 for D (6 bases). This CDR3 is 14 amino acids long. Germline V CDR1 and CDR2: SGHTA, FQGNSA. V was pared by 5 bases and J by 4 bases, with 14 bases between. The CDR3 sequence is CASSPGQIRETQYF. Here the CDR3 DNA reads TGTGCCAGCAGCCCAGGACAGATTAGAGAGACCCAGTACTTC.

As DNA, the CDR3 is TGTGCCAGCAGTTCTCGACAGGGGGCGAACACTGAAGCTTTCTTT. Its translation: CASSSRQGANTEAFF. The rearrangement uses TRBV27 and TRBJ1-1; 10 bases are shared with TRBD1. This CDR3 is built from 15 residues. Trimming took 4 bases from V and 1 from J; bases not matched to a gene: 3. The germline CDR1 and CDR2 sequences are MNHEY and SMNVEV (reference sequence).

Written as DNA, the CDR3 is TGTGCCAGCAGCCGATATTCAGGGGGCGTAGGGGTAGAGACCCAGTACTTC. Translating gives CASSRYSGGVGVETQYF. The chain combines TRBV27 with TRBJ2-5; 8 bases align to TRBD1. V dropped 6 bases and J dropped 4; count of bases not matched to a gene: 16. Germline assignment: CDR1 MNHEY and CDR2 SMNVEV (reference sequence). The length of the CDR3 is 17 residues.

The chain is built from TRBV29-1 and TRBJ2-5; maybe TRBD2 (5 bases). V shed 4 bases and J shed 4 bases, with 10 bases lying between them. CDR3 length: 12 amino acids. Germline assignment: CDR1 SQVTM and CDR2 ANQGSEA. CDR3 bases: TGCAGCGTTGTACGAGGACTAGAGACCCAGTACTTC. Translated: CSVVRGLETQYF.

The chain has TRBV9 and TRBJ2-3; D possibly corresponds to TRBD2 (5 bases). Deletions cut 1 base from V and 14 bases from J, with 17 bases between. CDR1 is SGDLS, CDR2 YYNGEE, per germline. This CDR3 spans 13 amino acids. In DNA, the CDR3 is TGTGCCAGCAGCGTAAGTGGAGAGAACGAGGGGTATTTT. It yields the protein CASSVSGENEGYF.

This clone occurred once. The V gene is TRBV7-9, the J gene TRBJ1-1, with D unclear. Germline V CDR1 and CDR2: SEHNR, FQNEAQ (reference sequence). CDR3 size: 13 residues. V was trimmed by 2 bases and J by 2 bases, leaving 6 bases between them. CDR3 residues: CASSLRANTEAFF. The CDR3 DNA follows: TGTGCCAGCAGCTTAAGAGCCAACACTGAAGCTTTCTTT.

This clone was detected once. The CDR3 nucleotides read TGTGCCAGTAGTCCCCCCACTAGCGGGAGGACCAATGAGCAGTTCTTC. Residues: CASSPPTSGRTNEQFF. The gene calls are TRBV19 and TRBJ2-1, with 12 bases matching TRBD2. CDR1 is LNHDA and CDR2 is SQIVND in the germline V gene (reference sequence). V lost 5 bases and J lost 6; bases outside the gene matches: 8. There are 16 residues in the CDR3.

This clone has only a few counts. This chain connects TRBV19 to TRBJ1-5; D ambiguous. Trimming stripped 6 bases from V and 2 bases from J, with 17 bases between. This CDR3 is built from 16 residues. Germline-derived CDR1 and CDR2 are LNHDA and SQIVND (reference sequence). In DNA form, the CDR3 reads TGTGCCAGTAGCCCTTATAACAATCGTGGCAATCAGCCCCAGCATTTT. Its protein product is CASSPYNNRGNQPQHF.

The chain combines TRBV5-4 with TRBJ1-1; TRBD1 matches 7 bases. V shed 2 bases and J 0 bases; nucleotides not matched to a gene: 10. The CDR3 is 17 residues long. CDR1 is SGHNT, CDR2 YYREEE, per germline (reference sequence). CDR3 sequence: CASSLGQAFFMNTEAFF. The CDR3 DNA follows: TGTGCCAGCAGCTTAGGACAGGCCTTTTTCATGAACACTGAAGCTTTCTTT. Supplemented by reference TRBV5-4 and TRBJ1-1, the full variable domain reads ETGVTQSPTHLIKTRGQQVTLRCSSQSGHNTVSWYQQALGQGPQFIFQYYREEENGRGNFPPRFSGLQFPNYSSELNVNALELDDSALYLCASSLGQAFFMNTEAFFGQGTRLTVV.

The J gene is TRBJ2-7, the V gene TRBV7-8, with D possibly being TRBD1 (5 bases). The V and J ends lost 5 bases and 2 bases respectively, with 13 bases between them. This CDR3 contains 14 residues. Germline values: CDR1 SGHVS, CDR2 FQNEAQ. The CDR3 here is CASSPRVGAYEQYF. The CDR3 coding sequence is TGTGCCAGCAGCCCCAGGGTTGGGGCCTACGAGCAGTACTTC.

The chain carries TRBV5-4 and TRBJ2-7; possibly TRBD2 for D (5 bases). Deletions cut 0 bases from V and 0 bases from J, with 10 bases between. Per the germline V gene, CDR1 is SGHNT and CDR2 is YYREEE (reference sequence). The CDR3 loop spans 15 amino acids. In DNA, the CDR3 is TGTGCCAGCAGCTTGGGGCAGCGGAGCTCCTACGAGCAGTACTTC. Translation gives CASSLGQRSSYEQYF.